This entry lists 25 T cell receptor beta chains sequenced from one sample in a study of T cell changes during pregnancy in multiple sclerosis. The method was immunoSEQ multiplex PCR; TCRdb's version includes in-frame clones alone and lacks a portion of them. The data contain 30,000 to 35,000 clones, 90% of them singletons. The input for sequencing was CD8+ T cells from peripheral blood mononuclear cells, taken before pregnancy. The receptors originated from a female donor with multiple sclerosis, enrolled in a pregnancy study.

The chain uses TRBV10-3 and TRBJ1-1; D not resolved. Germline V CDR1 and CDR2: ENHRY, SYGVKD. This CDR3 contains 14 residues. Trimming pared 6 bases from V and 8 bases from J, leaving 19 bases between. CDR3 protein: CAISPSQVQAEAFF. CDR3 nucleotide sequence: TGTGCCATCAGCCCTTCTCAGGTCCAGGCAGAAGCTTTCTTT.

The chain joins TRBV9 to TRBJ2-7; TRBD2 agrees at 10 bases. Looked up from germline, CDR1 is SGDLS and CDR2 is YYNGEE. Trimming took 0 bases from V and 0 from J; bases not matched to a gene: 9. The CDR3 loop spans 18 amino acids. The CDR3 here is CASSVADSGGPNSYEQYF. CDR3 DNA: TGTGCCAGCAGCGTAGCCGATAGCGGGGGGCCAAACTCCTACGAGCAGTACTTC.

The chain combines TRBV7-4 with TRBJ1-4; D not resolved. Germline V gene lookup returns CDR1 SGHVT and CDR2 SQSDAQ. The ends were cut back, 3 bases at V and 8 bases at J, with 16 bases in the middle. The CDR3 contains 15 residues. CDR3 sequence (DNA): TGTGCCAGCAGCTTTGGGCGGGGTAAGGGCGAAAAACTGTTTTTT. Amino acids: CASSFGRGKGEKLFF.

The chain joins TRBV5-4 to TRBJ2-5; D possibly corresponds to TRBD1 (6 bases). The CDR3 extends over 14 amino acids. V shed 5 bases and J shed 2 bases, with 13 bases lying between them. CDR1 and CDR2 from the germline V gene are SGHNT and YYREEE (reference sequence). The CDR3 DNA follows: TGTGCCAGCAGGCTCGGACAGTCGCAAGAGACCCAGTACTTC. This encodes CASRLGQSQETQYF.

The gene calls are TRBV25-1 and TRBJ2-1; TRBD2 agrees at 7 bases. The V gene's germline CDR1 is MGHDK and CDR2 SYGVNS. The junction had 4 bases not matched to a gene; V was cut back by 5 bases and J by 3 bases. This CDR3 contains 14 residues. CDR3 bases: TGTGCCAGCAGTCGGCTAGCGGACTACAATGAGCAGTTCTTC. Translation gives CASSRLADYNEQFF.

This chain uses TRBV7-9 with TRBJ2-7; D may be TRBD1 (6 bases). This CDR3 contains 13 residues. Germline CDR1 is SEHNR and CDR2 is FQNEAQ (reference sequence). V lost 5 bases, J lost 6 bases, and 14 bases lay in between. CDR3 loop: CASSPTDRSEQYF. The CDR3 DNA sequence: TGTGCCAGCAGCCCAACCGACAGGTCCGAGCAGTACTTC.

V usage is TRBV7-9 and J usage is TRBJ2-1; D ambiguous. V was cut by 2 bases and J by 4 bases, with 6 bases left in between. CDR1 is SEHNR, CDR2 FQNEAQ, per germline (reference sequence). CDR3 length equals 13 residues. DNA of the CDR3: TGTGCCAGCAGCTTAAGCGAATACAATGAGCAGTTCTTC. It translates to CASSLSEYNEQFF.

The genes are TRBV27 and TRBJ2-7; D is perhaps TRBD1 (6 bases). This CDR3 region has 15 residues. Germline V CDR1 and CDR2: MNHEY, SMNVEV (reference sequence). Trimming stripped 2 bases from V and 2 bases from J, with 13 bases between. Here the CDR3 DNA reads TGTGCCAGCAGTTTACAGGGGAGAGCCGCCTACGAGCAGTACTTC. Translated: CASSLQGRAAYEQYF.

This chain uses TRBV19 with TRBJ1-1; D possibly corresponds to TRBD1 (6 bases). The CDR3 has 12 amino acids. CDR1 is LNHDA, CDR2 SQIVND, per germline (reference sequence). Trimming took off 3 bases at V and 7 bases at J, with 9 bases between the two ends. CDR3 protein: CASSIQGNEAFF. In DNA, the CDR3 is TGTGCCAGTAGTATCCAGGGGAATGAAGCTTTCTTT. The whole variable domain, remainder taken from reference TRBV19 and TRBJ1-1, is DGGITQSPKYLFRKEGQNVTLSCEQNLNHDAMYWYRQDPGQGLRLIYYSQIVNDFQKGDIAEGYSVSREKKESFPLTVTSAQKNPTAFYLCASSIQGNEAFFGQGTRLTVV.

In this sample, this clone turned up once. The rearrangement uses TRBV4-2 and TRBJ2-7; 12 positions agree with TRBD2. Germline V gene sequence: CDR1 LGHNA, CDR2 YNFKEQ. V gave up 1 base and J gave up 0 bases; unmatched junction bases: 10. There are 19 residues in the CDR3. The CDR3 sequence: CASSQGRGTSGLNSYEQYF. For the CDR3, the DNA is TGTGCCAGCAGCCAAGGCAGGGGGACTAGCGGGCTAAACTCCTACGAGCAGTACTTC.

V usage is TRBV10-2 and J usage is TRBJ1-1; no reliable D call. This CDR3 is 15 amino acids long. Trimming left V 8 bases short and J 0 bases short, with 16 bases between. Germline V gene sequence: CDR1 WSHSY, CDR2 SAAADI. Here the CDR3 reads CASGPQHTVNTEAFF. The DNA for the CDR3 is TGCGCCAGCGGGCCTCAACATACTGTGAACACTGAAGCTTTCTTT.

This chain links TRBV5-4 with TRBJ2-1; possible D gene TRBD1, 6 bases. Trimming took 2 bases from V and 0 from J, leaving 15 bases between them. Germline V gives CDR1 SGHNT, CDR2 YYREEE (reference sequence). This CDR3 has 17 residues. This chain's CDR3 is CASSFITGTPSYNEQFF. CDR3 nucleotide sequence: TGTGCCAGCAGCTTTATCACCGGGACACCCTCCTACAATGAGCAGTTCTTC.

V usage is TRBV2 and J usage is TRBJ2-7; 8 bases map to TRBD1. The germline CDR1 and CDR2 sequences are SNHLY and FYNNEI. The CDR3 runs to 14 residues. V gave up 3 bases and J gave up 1 base; unmatched junction bases: 2. CDR3 loop: CASSEWTGSYEQYF. CDR3 coding DNA: TGTGCCAGCAGTGAGTGGACAGGGTCCTACGAGCAGTACTTC.

The chain is built from TRBV27 and TRBJ2-7; possible D gene TRBD1, 5 bases. CDR1 and CDR2 (germline): MNHEY, SMNVEV (reference sequence). The V end was cut by 8 bases, the J end by 3 bases, with 11 bases between. CDR3 length: 12 amino acids. The CDR3 DNA follows: TGTGCCAGCGGGGCAGTAGTCTACGAGCAGTACTTC. Translation gives CASGAVVYEQYF.

This chain connects TRBV30 to TRBJ1-5; 8 bases align to TRBD1. The CDR3 runs to 15 residues. The V gene's germline CDR1 is GTSNPN and CDR2 SVGIG (reference sequence). J was trimmed by 5 bases and V by 1 base; bases with no gene match: 7. This chain's CDR3 is CAWSDRDRPYQPQHF. CDR3 nucleotides: TGTGCCTGGAGTGACCGGGACAGGCCTTATCAGCCCCAGCATTTT.

This chain joins TRBV6-1 and TRBJ1-2, with TRBD1 identical over 8 bases. V gave up 4 bases and J gave up 5 bases; unmatched junction bases: 12. Germline CDR1 MNHNS, CDR2 SASEGT. This CDR3 region has 16 residues. CDR3 sequence (DNA): TGTGCCAGCAGTGCCTCGATGTCAGGGGGCGGGTATGGCTACACCTTC. It yields the protein CASSASMSGGGYGYTF.

This clone occurred a few times. This sequence joins TRBV30 and TRBJ1-5; D is ambiguous. Trimming cost V 6 bases and J 6 bases, with 15 bases left between them. This CDR3 spans 13 amino acids. Germline CDR1 and CDR2: GTSNPN and SVGIG (reference sequence). CDR3 coding DNA: TGTGCCTGCGATGACCTGGGCAGTCAGCCCCAGCATTTT. This translates into CACDDLGSQPQHF.

The V and J genes are TRBV4-2 and TRBJ2-5, with 9 bases aligning to TRBD2. CDR3 length equals 18 residues. After removal of 1 base from V and 5 bases from J, the junction contained 14 bases not matched to a gene. The germline CDR1 and CDR2 sequences are LGHNA and YNFKEQ. The CDR3 DNA reads as TGTGCCAGCAGCCAAGGTGTCGCAGTAGCGGGAGAGCGGGAGACCCAGTACTTC. Its translation is CASSQGVAVAGERETQYF.

The chain joins TRBV30 to TRBJ1-1; 11 bases align to TRBD1. CDR3 length equals 14 residues. The junction had 3 bases not matched to a gene; V was cut back by 2 bases and J by 4 bases. The germline CDR1 and CDR2 sequences are GTSNPN and SVGIG (reference sequence). CDR3 DNA sequence: TGTGCCTGGAGTCTGGGGACAGGGGGCACTGAAGCTTTCTTT. Amino acids: CAWSLGTGGTEAFF.

The chain joins TRBV12-5 to TRBJ2-1; D may be TRBD2 (5 bases). In germline, CDR1 is LGHNT, CDR2 FRNRAP. The V end lost 1 base, the J end lost 3 bases, and 13 bases lay between the germline ends. The CDR3 runs to 16 residues. CDR3 sequence reads: CASGLGPGSFYNEQFF. The CDR3 DNA follows: TGTGCTAGTGGTTTGGGTCCGGGATCTTTCTACAATGAGCAGTTCTTC.

The gene calls are TRBV7-6 and TRBJ2-7, with 7 nucleotides matching TRBD1. Germline-derived CDR1 and CDR2 are SGHVS and FNYEAQ. CDR3 length: 14 residues. After removal of 3 bases from V and 4 bases from J, the junction contained 6 bases not matched to a gene. The CDR3 loop is CASSLAGGAYEQYF. DNA for the CDR3: TGTGCCAGCAGCTTGGCAGGGGGAGCGTACGAGCAGTACTTC.

The chain joins TRBV7-8 to TRBJ1-1; unclear D gene. Germline V gives CDR1 SGHVS, CDR2 FQNEAQ. V lost 3 bases to trimming and J lost 1 base, with 9 bases between them. The CDR3 is 14 amino acids. The CDR3 spells CASSFWEANTEAFF. CDR3 DNA sequence: TGTGCCAGCAGCTTTTGGGAGGCGAACACTGAAGCTTTCTTT.

V is TRBV2 and J is TRBJ1-2, with 8 nucleotides matching TRBD1. The ends lost 3 bases at V and 8 bases at J; junction bases unmatched: 8. This CDR3 is 14 amino acids long. Germline values: CDR1 SNHLY, CDR2 FYNNEI. The CDR3 spells CASSEGRGREGYTF. CDR3 sequence (DNA): TGTGCCAGCAGTGAGGGCAGGGGGCGCGAGGGCTACACCTTC.

The chain has TRBV7-8 and TRBJ2-1; 11 positions match TRBD1. CDR1 SGHVS and CDR2 FQNEAQ come from the germline V gene. The CDR3 sequence is 15 residues long. The J segment lost 6 bases and the V segment lost 4 bases, leaving 5 bases of the junction unmatched. In nucleotides, the CDR3 is TGTGCCAGCAGCTCCACCGGGACAGGGGGCAATGAGCAGTTCTTC. Protein sequence: CASSSTGTGGNEQFF. The full variable domain, completed using reference TRBV7-8 and TRBJ2-1, is GAGVSQSPRYKVAKRGQDVALRCDPISGHVSLFWYQQALGQGPEFLTYFQNEAQLDKSGLPSDRFFAERPEGSVSTLKIQRTQQEDSAVYLCASSSTGTGGNEQFFGPGTRLTVL.

The gene calls are TRBV9 and TRBJ1-1; D remains unclear. This CDR3 contains 15 residues. V was pared by 0 bases and J by 0 bases, with 9 bases between. Germline assignment: CDR1 SGDLS and CDR2 YYNGEE. The CDR3 DNA follows: TGTGCCAGCAGCGTAGTGGGAGGCTTGAACACTGAAGCTTTCTTT. It is translated as CASSVVGGLNTEAFF.